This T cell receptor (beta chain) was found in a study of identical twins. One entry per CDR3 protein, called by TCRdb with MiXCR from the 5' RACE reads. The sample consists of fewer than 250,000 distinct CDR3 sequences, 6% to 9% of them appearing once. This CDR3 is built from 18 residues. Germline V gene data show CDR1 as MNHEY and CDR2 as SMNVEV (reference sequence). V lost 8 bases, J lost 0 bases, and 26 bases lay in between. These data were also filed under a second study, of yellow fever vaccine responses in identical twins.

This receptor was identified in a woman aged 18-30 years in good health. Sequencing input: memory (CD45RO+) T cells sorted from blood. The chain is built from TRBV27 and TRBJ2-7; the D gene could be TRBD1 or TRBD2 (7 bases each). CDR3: CASSSWGGQSKSSYEQYF. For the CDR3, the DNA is TGTGCCAGCTCTTCTTGGGGGGGACAGTCTAAGAGCTCCTACGAGCAGTACTTC.